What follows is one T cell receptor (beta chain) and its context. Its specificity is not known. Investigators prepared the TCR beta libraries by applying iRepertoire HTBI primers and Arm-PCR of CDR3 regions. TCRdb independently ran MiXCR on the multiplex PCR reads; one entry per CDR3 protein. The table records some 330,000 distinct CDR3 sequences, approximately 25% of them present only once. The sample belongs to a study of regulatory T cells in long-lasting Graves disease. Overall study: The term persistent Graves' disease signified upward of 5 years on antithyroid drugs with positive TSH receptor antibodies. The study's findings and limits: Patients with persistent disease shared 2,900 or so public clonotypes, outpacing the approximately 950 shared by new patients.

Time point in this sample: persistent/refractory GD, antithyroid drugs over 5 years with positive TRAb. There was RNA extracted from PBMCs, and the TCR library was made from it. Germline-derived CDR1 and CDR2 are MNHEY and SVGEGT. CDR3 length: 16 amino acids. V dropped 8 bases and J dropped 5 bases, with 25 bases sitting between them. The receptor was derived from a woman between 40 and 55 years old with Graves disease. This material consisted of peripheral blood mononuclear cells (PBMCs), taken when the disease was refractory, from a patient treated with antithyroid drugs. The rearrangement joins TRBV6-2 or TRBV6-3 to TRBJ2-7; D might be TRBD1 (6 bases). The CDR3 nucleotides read TGTGCCAGCTCACTAGACAGGCCACTTGAAGGGGACGAGCAGTACTTC. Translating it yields CASSLDRPLEGDEQYF.